One and the same sample provided the 7 T cell receptor beta chains below, sequenced in a study of T cell repertoires in ileal Crohn's disease. Libraries were prepared by immunoSEQ multiplex PCR; TCRdb keeps only in-frame clonotypes and omits some of them. The sample yields some 6,600 clones, 83% seen once. The source material was ileal tissue. The receptors shown here come from an adult with Crohn's disease.

This clone was found a few times. The chain recombines TRBV29-1 with TRBJ2-7; weak D call: TRBD1 (5 bases). The CDR3 has 13 residues. V lost 5 bases and J lost 3, with 14 bases in between. The germline V gene has CDR1 SQVTM and CDR2 ANQGSEA. This chain's CDR3 is CSVSQDIYYEQYF. In DNA form, the CDR3 reads TGCAGCGTTTCTCAGGACATCTACTACGAGCAGTACTTC.

The chain has TRBV20-1 and TRBJ2-7; D gene unclear. Trimming left V 0 bases short and J 2 bases short, with 2 bases between. Germline assignment: CDR1 DFQATT and CDR2 SNEGSKA (reference sequence). The length of the CDR3 is 11 residues. The CDR3 sequence: CSARDTYEQYF. The CDR3 DNA reads as TGCAGTGCTAGAGACACCTACGAGCAGTACTTC.

This chain uses TRBV4-3 with TRBJ1-5; maybe TRBD1 (5 bases). Per the germline V gene, CDR1 is LGHNA and CDR2 is YSLEER. The CDR3 loop spans 13 amino acids. V lost 0 bases, J lost 5 bases, and 5 bases lay in between. CDR3 residues: CASSQDRDQPQHF. Here the CDR3 DNA reads TGCGCCAGCAGCCAAGACAGGGATCAGCCCCAGCATTTT.

The rearrangement uses TRBV7-6 and TRBJ2-5, with 11 nucleotides matching TRBD2. V trimming: 8 bases; J trimming: 10 bases; junction bases outside the gene matches: 9. The length of the CDR3 is 13 residues. Germline V CDR1 and CDR2: SGHVS, FNYEAQ. This CDR3 is CASRGTSGSHQYF. DNA of the CDR3: TGTGCCAGCCGCGGCACTAGCGGGAGCCACCAGTACTTC.

This sequence joins TRBV13 and TRBJ2-3; D may be TRBD1 (6 bases). CDR1 is PRHDT and CDR2 is FYEKMQ in the germline V gene (reference sequence). Between the trimmed V and J ends, which lost 6 bases and 2 bases, there was a span of 12 bases. This CDR3 is built from 14 residues. CDR3 amino acids: CASSTRTATDTQYF. In nucleotides, the CDR3 is TGTGCCAGCAGTACCAGGACAGCCACAGATACGCAGTATTTT.

This clone showed up just a few times. The chain joins TRBV7-9 to TRBJ2-2; 9 bases fit TRBD1. V dropped 11 bases and J dropped 3; count of bases not matched to a gene: 7. Germline-derived CDR1 and CDR2 are SEHNR and FQNEAQ (reference sequence). This CDR3 has 14 residues. For the CDR3, the DNA is TGTGCCTTCACCGGGACAGGGCACACCGGGGAGCTGTTTTTT. This sequence encodes CAFTGTGHTGELFF.

The chain joins TRBV6-1 to TRBJ1-5; TRBD1 matches 9 bases. The CDR3 is made up of 15 amino acids. The germline V gene has CDR1 MNHNS and CDR2 SASEGT. With V trimmed by 3 bases and J by 10 bases, 10 bases remained unmatched. The CDR3 bases are TGTGCCAGCAGTGAGCCGGGACAGGGATTATATCCCCAGCATTTT. It codes for CASSEPGQGLYPQHF.